This T cell receptor (beta chain) stems from a study of CD8 T cells in Susac syndrome. J was trimmed by 10 bases and V by 7 bases; bases with no gene match: 6. This CDR3 comprises 13 residues. Germline V gives CDR1 MNHNY, CDR2 SVGAGI (reference sequence). Reverse transcription of roughly 0.45 to 1 ug RNA was performed with random hexamers. immunoSEQ multiplex PCR amplified TCR beta CDR3 across 54 Vbeta, 13 Jbeta. TCRdb recomputed calls from the immunoSEQ multiplex PCR reads with MiXCR, one row per CDR3 protein. The table records around 160,000 distinct CDR3 sequences, approximately 96% of them present only once. Only a few counts were recorded for this clonotype.

V and J are TRBV6-6 and TRBJ1-6, with 8 bases identical to TRBD1. The clonotype was recovered from a human donor in good health. The sample was CD4+ T cells from PBMCs. The CDR3 DNA reads TGTGCCAGCACCGACAGGGGAAACTCACCCCTCCACTTT. It is translated as CASTDRGNSPLHF.